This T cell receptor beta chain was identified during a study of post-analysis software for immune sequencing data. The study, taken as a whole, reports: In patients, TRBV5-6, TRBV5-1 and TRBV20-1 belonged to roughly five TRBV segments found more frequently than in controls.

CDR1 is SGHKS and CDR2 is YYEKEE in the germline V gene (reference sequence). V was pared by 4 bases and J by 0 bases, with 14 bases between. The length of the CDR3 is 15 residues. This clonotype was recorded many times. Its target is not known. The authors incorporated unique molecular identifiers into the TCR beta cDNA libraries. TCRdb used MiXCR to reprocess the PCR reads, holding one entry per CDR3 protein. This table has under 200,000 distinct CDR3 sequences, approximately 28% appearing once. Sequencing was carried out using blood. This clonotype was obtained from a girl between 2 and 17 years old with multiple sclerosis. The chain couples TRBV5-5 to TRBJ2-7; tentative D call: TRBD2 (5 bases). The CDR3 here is CASSHPGLYSYEQYF. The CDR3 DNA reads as TGTGCCAGCAGCCATCCGGGATTGTACTCCTACGAGCAGTACTTC.